This paragraph covers one T cell receptor (beta chain) sequence. This record belongs to a study of blood T cell repertoires in COVID-19. Study context: The origin of the acute and convalescent COVID-19 samples was the United States, Italy and Spain. Nucleic acid was either cDNA or gDNA, and it came from T cells, B-cell-depleted T cells, or PBMCs.

In the study's own analysis: Amplification with reference gene primers provided the estimates of nucleated cell counts. This table comes from immunoSEQ multiplex PCR, and its TCRdb copy is limited to in-frame clones, with some not included. That table is the source of V, J and clone size, and D and trimming were worked out from the DNA. The sample includes about 170,000 clones, more than 75% seen only once; the top ten take less than 3.5%. What was sequenced was peripheral blood. This sequence originates from a man aged 65-85 years with acute or convalescent COVID-19.

The CDR3 DNA reads TGTGCCAGCAGTTACCCACGGTCCTCCTACGAGCAGTACTTC. Its protein is CASSYPRSSYEQYF. The V call is TRBV6-6, the J call TRBJ2-7; no clear D. The V gene's germline CDR1 is MNHNY and CDR2 SVGAGI (reference sequence). The CDR3 covers 14 residues. Trimming left V 2 bases short and J 0 bases short, with 8 bases between.